This T cell receptor (beta chain) was identified in a study of T cells after yellow fever vaccination. Using its own MiXCR run on the 5' RACE reads, TCRdb lists one record per CDR3 protein. The sample lists just under 600,000 distinct CDR3 sequences, roughly 13% occurring once. With 6 bases clipped from V and 4 bases from J, the junction kept 7 bases outside the gene matches. The V gene's germline CDR1 is DFQATT and CDR2 SNEGSKA (reference sequence). The CDR3 is 14 residues long. This clonotype has a count of ten or more. The chain is built from TRBV20-1 and TRBJ2-2, with 8 bases lining up with TRBD2. Specimen: PBMCs, collected on the day of the yellow fever booster vaccination. The sequence was obtained from a man aged 25 to 40 who received the YFV17D yellow fever vaccine. CDR3 sequence reads: CSAAGGGATGELFF. In nucleotides, the CDR3 is TGCAGTGCGGCGGGAGGAGGGGCCACCGGGGAGCTGTTTTTT.